This entry lists 2 T cell receptor beta chains sequenced from one sample in a study of tissue T cells after allogeneic stem cell transplantation. The table came from immunoSEQ multiplex PCR; TCRdb's copy has only in-frame clones and leaves some out. The data contain 25,000 to 30,000 clones, around 90% of them seen just once; the ten biggest clones take up roughly 2%. Source: blood, taken before transplantation. Receptor source: a male donor at least 60 years old who later had graft-versus-host disease after an allogeneic stem cell transplant.

This clone showed up just a few times. The chain couples TRBV9 to TRBJ2-2; 12 bases map to TRBD2. The CDR3 consists of 15 residues. The ends lost 7 bases at V and 4 bases at J; junction bases unmatched: 5. The germline V gene has CDR1 SGDLS and CDR2 YYNGEE. The CDR3 nucleotides read TGTGCCAGCTCTAGCGGGGGGGCTAGCACCGGGGAGCTGTTTTTT. Translating it yields CASSSGGASTGELFF.

In DNA, the CDR3 is TGTGCCAGCAGCTTACCACTTCCCGGAAACACCATATATTTT. Translating it yields CASSLPLPGNTIYF. This sequence joins TRBV7-9 and TRBJ1-3; D uncertain. CDR3 length equals 14 residues. V gave up 2 bases and J gave up 4 bases, with 9 bases separating them. Germline CDR1 reads SEHNR; CDR2 reads FQNEAQ (reference sequence).